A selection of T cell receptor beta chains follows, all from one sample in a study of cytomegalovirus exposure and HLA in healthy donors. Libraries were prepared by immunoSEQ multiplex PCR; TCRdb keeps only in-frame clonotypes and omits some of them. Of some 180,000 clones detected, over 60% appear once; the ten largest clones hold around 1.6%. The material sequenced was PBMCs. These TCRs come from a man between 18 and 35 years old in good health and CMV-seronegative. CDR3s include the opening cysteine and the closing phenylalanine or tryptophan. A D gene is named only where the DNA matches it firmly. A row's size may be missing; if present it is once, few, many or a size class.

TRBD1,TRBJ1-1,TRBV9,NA,CASSAEYRGTEAFF,TGTGCCAGCAGCGCCGAATACAGGGGTACTGAAGCTTTCTTT
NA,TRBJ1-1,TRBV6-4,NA,CASSEGRGNTEAFF,TGTGCCAGCAGTGAAGGCAGGGGAAACACTGAAGCTTTCTTT
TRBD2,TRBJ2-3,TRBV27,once,CASSFKTSGTWTDTQYF,TGTGCCAGCAGTTTTAAGACTAGCGGGACGTGGACAGATACGCAGTATTTT
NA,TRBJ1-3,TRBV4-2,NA,CASSQDRGGLAGNTIYF,TGTGCCAGCAGCCAAGATAGGGGGGGGCTCGCGGGAAACACCATATATTTT
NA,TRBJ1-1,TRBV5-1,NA,CASSNAGRMNTEAFF,TGCGCCAGCAGCAACGCAGGAAGGATGAACACTGAAGCTTTCTTT
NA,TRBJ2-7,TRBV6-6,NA,CASRFSGSSYEQYF,TGTGCCAGCAGGTTCAGCGGTAGCTCCTACGAGCAGTACTTC
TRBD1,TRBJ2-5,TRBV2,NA,CASSPHPDRGKETQYF,TGTGCCAGCAGTCCTCACCCCGACAGGGGTAAAGAGACCCAGTACTTC
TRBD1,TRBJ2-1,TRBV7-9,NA,CASSLRGGTAARTSDEQFF,TGTGCCAGCAGCTTACGAGGTGGGACAGCGGCCCGCACCTCTGATGAGCAGTTCTTC
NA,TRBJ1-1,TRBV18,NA,CASSPPQGGNTEAFF,TGTGCCAGCTCACCACCCCAGGGTGGGAACACTGAAGCTTTCTTT
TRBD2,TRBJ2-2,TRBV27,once,CASSLGPGLAGAQRETGELFF,TGTGCCAGCAGTTTAGGGCCGGGACTAGCGGGAGCCCAACGGGAAACCGGGGAGCTGTTTTTT
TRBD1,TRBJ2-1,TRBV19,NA,CASSPRTGSYNEQFF,TGTGCCAGTAGTCCTCGGACAGGGTCCTACAATGAGCAGTTCTTC
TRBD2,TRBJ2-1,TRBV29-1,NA,CSVEGSGRVREQFF,TGCAGCGTTGAGGGTAGCGGGAGGGTACGTGAGCAGTTCTTC
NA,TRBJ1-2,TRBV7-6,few,CASSLVAGGAFGYTF,TGTGCCAGCAGCTTAGTAGCGGGAGGGGCTTTTGGCTACACCTTC
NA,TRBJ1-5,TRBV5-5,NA,CASSQEEFNQPQHF,TGTGCCAGCAGCCAGGAGGAGTTCAATCAGCCCCAGCATTTT
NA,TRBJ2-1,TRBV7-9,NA,CASSLDLGQSYNEQFF,TGTGCCAGCAGCTTAGACTTGGGGCAAAGCTACAATGAGCAGTTCTTC
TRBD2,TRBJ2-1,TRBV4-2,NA,CASSQDAIAGYNEQFF,TGTGCCAGCAGCCAAGATGCCATAGCGGGGTACAATGAGCAGTTCTTC